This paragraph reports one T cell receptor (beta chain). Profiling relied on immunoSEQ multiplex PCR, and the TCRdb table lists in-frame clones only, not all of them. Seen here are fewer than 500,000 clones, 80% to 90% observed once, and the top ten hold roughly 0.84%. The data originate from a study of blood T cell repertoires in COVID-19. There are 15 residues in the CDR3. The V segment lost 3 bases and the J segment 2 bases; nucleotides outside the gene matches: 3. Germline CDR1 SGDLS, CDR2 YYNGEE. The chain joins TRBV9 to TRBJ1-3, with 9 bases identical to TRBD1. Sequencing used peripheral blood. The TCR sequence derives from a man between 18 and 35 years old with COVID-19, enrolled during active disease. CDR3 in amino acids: CASSAYRGPGNTIYF. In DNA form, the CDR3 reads TGTGCCAGCAGCGCGTACAGGGGGCCTGGAAACACCATATATTTT.